The following is a TCR beta chain sequence with its context. Its antigen is not identified. This CDR3 contains 12 residues. Deletions cut 7 bases from V and 4 bases from J, with 10 bases between. CDR1 is LGHDT and CDR2 is YNNKEL in the germline V gene (reference sequence). This specimen comes from a study of identical twins. Study findings and constraints: Excess twin sharing in beta out-of-frame sequences was weaker.

TCRdb reprocessed the 5' RACE reads via MiXCR and lists one record per CDR3 protein. Of around 250,000 distinct CDR3 sequences listed, 12% are singletons. The sample was also reused in another study, on yellow fever vaccine responses in identical twins.

The clonotype comes from a woman under 30 in good health. Sequencing was done on a sample of memory (CD45RO+) T cells sorted from blood. The chain recombines TRBV3-1 with TRBJ2-5; possible D gene TRBD2, 5 bases. The CDR3 DNA is TGTGCCAGCACGGGAATCGGAGAGACCCAGTACTTC. Amino acid sequence: CASTGIGETQYF.